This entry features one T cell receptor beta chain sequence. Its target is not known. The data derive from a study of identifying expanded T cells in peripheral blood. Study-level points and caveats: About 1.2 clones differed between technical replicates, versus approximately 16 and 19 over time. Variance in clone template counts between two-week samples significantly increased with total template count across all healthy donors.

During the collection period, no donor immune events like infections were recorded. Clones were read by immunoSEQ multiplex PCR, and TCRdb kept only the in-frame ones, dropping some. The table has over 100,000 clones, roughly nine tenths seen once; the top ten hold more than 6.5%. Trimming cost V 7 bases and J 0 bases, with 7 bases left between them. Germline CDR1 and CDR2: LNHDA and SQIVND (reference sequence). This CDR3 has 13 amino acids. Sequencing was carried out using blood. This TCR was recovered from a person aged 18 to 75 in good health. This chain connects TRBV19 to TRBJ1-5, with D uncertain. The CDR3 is CASMTYSNQPQHF. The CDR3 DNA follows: TGTGCCAGTATGACATATAGCAATCAGCCCCAGCATTTT.